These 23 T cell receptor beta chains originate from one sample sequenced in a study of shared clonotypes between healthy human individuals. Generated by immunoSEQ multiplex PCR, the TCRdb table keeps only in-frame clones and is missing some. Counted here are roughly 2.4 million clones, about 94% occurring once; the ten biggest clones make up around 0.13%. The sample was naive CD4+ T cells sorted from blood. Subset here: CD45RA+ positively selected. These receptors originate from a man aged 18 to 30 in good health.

CDR3 sequence (DNA): TGTGCCAGCGATCCGAGGGGCCATCGCACCGGGGAGCTGTTTTTT. Its translation is CASDPRGHRTGELFF. This chain connects TRBV7-9 to TRBJ2-2, with D perhaps assigned TRBD1 or TRBD2 (5 bases each). Germline-derived CDR1 and CDR2 are SEHNR and FQNEAQ (reference sequence). The V and J ends lost 8 bases and 4 bases respectively, with 17 bases between them. The CDR3 is 15 amino acids.

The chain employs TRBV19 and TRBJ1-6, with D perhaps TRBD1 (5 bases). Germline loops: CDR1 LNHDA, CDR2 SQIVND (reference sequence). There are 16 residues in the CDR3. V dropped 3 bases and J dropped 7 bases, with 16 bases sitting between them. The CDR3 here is CASSMGWGNVNSPLHF. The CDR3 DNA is TGTGCCAGTAGTATGGGATGGGGGAATGTCAATTCACCCCTCCACTTT. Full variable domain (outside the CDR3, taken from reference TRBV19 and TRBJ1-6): DGGITQSPKYLFRKEGQNVTLSCEQNLNHDAMYWYRQDPGQGLRLIYYSQIVNDFQKGDIAEGYSVSREKKESFPLTVTSAQKNPTAFYLCASSMGWGNVNSPLHFGNGTRLTVT.

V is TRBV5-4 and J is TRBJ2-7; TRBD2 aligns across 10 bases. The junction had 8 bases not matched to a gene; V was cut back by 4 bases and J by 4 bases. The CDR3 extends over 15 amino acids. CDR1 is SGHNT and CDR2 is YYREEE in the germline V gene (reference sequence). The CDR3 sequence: CASSQGSSGSYEQYF. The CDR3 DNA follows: TGTGCCAGCAGCCAAGGCTCTAGCGGGAGTTACGAGCAGTACTTC.

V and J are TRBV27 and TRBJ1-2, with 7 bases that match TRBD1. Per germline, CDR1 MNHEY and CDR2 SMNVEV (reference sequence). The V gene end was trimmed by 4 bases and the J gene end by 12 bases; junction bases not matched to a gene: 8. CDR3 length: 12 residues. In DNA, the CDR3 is TGTGCCAGCAGTTCCAAGGGGACAGTCGACACCTTC. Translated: CASSSKGTVDTF.

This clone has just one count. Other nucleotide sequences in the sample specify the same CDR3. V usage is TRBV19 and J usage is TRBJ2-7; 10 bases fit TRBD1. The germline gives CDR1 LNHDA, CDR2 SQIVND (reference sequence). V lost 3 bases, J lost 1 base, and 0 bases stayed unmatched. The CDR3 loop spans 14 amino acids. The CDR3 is CASSMGQGSYEQYF. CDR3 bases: TGTGCCAGTAGTATGGGACAGGGGTCCTACGAGCAGTACTTC.

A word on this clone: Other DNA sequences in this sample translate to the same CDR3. In nucleotides, the CDR3 is TGCGCCAGCAGCTTGGCGGGACAGGGGGCTGGGGCCAACGTCCTGACTTTC. It yields the protein CASSLAGQGAGANVLTF. This sequence joins TRBV5-1 and TRBJ2-6, with 11 nucleotides matching TRBD1. This CDR3 has 17 residues. From germline, CDR1 is SGHRS and CDR2 YFSETQ. Trimming at V came to 0 bases and at J to 2 bases, leaving 1 base not matched to a gene.

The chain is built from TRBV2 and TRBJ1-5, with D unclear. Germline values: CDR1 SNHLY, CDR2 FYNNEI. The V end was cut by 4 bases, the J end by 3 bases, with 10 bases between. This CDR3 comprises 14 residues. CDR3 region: CASSGTGFNQPQHF. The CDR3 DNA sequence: TGTGCCAGCAGTGGAACGGGGTTCAATCAGCCCCAGCATTTT.

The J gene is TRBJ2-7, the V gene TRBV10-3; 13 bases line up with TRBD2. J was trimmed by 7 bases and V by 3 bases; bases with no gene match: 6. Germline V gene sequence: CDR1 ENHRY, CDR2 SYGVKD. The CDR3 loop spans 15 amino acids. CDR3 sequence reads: CAISDGLAGAGEQYF. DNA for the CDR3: TGTGCCATCAGTGACGGACTAGCGGGGGCGGGGGAGCAGTACTTC.

DNA of the CDR3: TGTGCCACCGAGGGGGGTTCCAATGAAAAACTGTTTTTT. Translation: CATEGGSNEKLFF. The chain joins TRBV28 to TRBJ1-4, with D perhaps TRBD1 (6 bases). Trimming removed 10 bases from V and 5 bases from J, with 14 bases in between. The CDR3 has 13 residues. The germline V gene has CDR1 MDHEN and CDR2 SYDVKM.

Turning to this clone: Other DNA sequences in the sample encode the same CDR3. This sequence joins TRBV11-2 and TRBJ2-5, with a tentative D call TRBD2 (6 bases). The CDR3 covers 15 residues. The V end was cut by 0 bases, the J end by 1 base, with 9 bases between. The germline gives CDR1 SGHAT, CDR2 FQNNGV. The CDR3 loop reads CASSLDRGIQETQYF. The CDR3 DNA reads TGTGCCAGCAGCTTAGACCGGGGGATCCAAGAGACCCAGTACTTC.

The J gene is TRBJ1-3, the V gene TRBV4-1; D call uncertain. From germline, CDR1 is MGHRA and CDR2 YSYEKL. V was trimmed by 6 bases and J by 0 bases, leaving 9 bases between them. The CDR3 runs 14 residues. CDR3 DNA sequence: TGCGCCAGCAGGCCCGGACTCTCTGGAAACACCATATATTTT. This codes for CASRPGLSGNTIYF.

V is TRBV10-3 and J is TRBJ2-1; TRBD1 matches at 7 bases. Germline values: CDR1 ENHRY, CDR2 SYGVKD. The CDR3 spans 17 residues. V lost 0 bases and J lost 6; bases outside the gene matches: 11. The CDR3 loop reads CAISESTGKTGVNEQFF. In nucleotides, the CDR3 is TGTGCCATCAGTGAGTCGACAGGGAAGACTGGGGTCAATGAGCAGTTCTTC.

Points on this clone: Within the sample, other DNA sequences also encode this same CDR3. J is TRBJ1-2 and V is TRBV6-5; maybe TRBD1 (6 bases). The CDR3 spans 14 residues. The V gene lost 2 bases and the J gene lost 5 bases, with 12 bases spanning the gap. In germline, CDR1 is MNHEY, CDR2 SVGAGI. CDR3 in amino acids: CASSYKGQGYGYTF. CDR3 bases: TGTGCCAGCAGTTACAAGGGACAAGGATATGGCTACACCTTC.

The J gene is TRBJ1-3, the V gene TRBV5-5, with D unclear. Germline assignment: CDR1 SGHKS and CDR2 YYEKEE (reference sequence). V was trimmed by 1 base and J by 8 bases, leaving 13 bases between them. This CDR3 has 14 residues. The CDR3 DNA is TGTGCCAGCAGCTTGATTGGCGAGGGAGACACCATATATTTT. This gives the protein CASSLIGEGDTIYF.

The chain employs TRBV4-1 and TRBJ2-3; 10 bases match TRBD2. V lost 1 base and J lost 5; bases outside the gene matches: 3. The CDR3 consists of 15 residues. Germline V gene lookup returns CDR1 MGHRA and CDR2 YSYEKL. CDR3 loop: CASSQVLAGGDTQYF. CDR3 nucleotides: TGCGCCAGCAGCCAAGTTTTAGCGGGAGGAGATACGCAGTATTTT.

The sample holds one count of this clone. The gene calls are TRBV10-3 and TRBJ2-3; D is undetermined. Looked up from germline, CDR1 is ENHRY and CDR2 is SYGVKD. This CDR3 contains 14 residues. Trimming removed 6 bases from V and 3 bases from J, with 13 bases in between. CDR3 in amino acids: CAISGVAKTDTQYF. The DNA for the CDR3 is TGTGCCATCAGCGGAGTGGCCAAGACAGATACGCAGTATTTT.

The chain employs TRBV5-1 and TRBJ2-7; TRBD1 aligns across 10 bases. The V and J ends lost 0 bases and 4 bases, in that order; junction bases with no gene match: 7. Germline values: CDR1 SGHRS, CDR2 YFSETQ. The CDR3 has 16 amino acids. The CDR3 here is CASSLGRGTGVYEQYF. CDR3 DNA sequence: TGCGCCAGCAGCTTGGGACGGGGGACAGGGGTATACGAGCAGTACTTC.

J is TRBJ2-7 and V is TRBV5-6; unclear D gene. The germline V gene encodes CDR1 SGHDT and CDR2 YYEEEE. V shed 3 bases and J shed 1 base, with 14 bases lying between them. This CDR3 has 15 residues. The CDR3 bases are TGTGCCAGCAGCTCATTGTGGACCGATTCCTACGAGCAGTACTTC. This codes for CASSSLWTDSYEQYF. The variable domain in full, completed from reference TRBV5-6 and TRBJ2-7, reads DAGVTQSPTHLIKTRGQQVTLRCSPKSGHDTVSWYQQALGQGPQFIFQYYEEEERQRGNFPDRFSGHQFPNYSSELNVNALLLGDSALYLCASSSLWTDSYEQYFGPGTRLTVT.

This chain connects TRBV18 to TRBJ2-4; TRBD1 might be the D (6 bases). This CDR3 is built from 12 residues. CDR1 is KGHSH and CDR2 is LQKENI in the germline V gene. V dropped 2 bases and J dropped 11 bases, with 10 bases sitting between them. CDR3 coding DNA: TGTGCCAGCTCACCAAACAGGGAAGTTCAGTACTTC. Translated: CASSPNREVQYF.

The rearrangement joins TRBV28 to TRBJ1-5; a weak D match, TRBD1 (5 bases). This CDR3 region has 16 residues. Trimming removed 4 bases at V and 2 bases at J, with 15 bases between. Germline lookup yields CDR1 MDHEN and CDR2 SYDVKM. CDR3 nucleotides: TGTGCCAGCAGTTGGGCAGGGAAGGTTCGCAATCAGCCCCAGCATTTT. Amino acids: CASSWAGKVRNQPQHF.

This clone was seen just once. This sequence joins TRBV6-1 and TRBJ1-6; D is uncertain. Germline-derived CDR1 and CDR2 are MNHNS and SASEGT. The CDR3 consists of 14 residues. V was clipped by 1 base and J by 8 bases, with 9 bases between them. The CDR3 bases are TGTGCCAGCAGTGAAGGAGTGGGGTATTCACCCCTCCACTTT. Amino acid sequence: CASSEGVGYSPLHF.

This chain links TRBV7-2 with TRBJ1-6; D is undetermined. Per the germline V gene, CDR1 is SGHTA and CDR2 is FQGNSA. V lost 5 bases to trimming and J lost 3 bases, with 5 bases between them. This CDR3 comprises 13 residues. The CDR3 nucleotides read TGTGCCAGCAGCCTGGACTATAATTCACCCCTCCACTTT. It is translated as CASSLDYNSPLHF.

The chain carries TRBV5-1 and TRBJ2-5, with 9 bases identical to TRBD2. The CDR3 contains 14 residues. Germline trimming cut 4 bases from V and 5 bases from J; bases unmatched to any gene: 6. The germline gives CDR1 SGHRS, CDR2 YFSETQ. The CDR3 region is CASSTGLALETQYF. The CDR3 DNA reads TGCGCCAGCAGCACCGGACTAGCGCTGGAGACCCAGTACTTC.